The entry that follows covers one T cell receptor (beta chain) sequence. Its antigen remains unidentified. This sample was taken from a study of cytomegalovirus exposure and HLA in healthy donors. Study-wide context: Early on, a data release was issued that held some 91 million unique TCRs from HLA-typed donors.

The study ran its PCR with 60 Vbeta and 13 Jbeta primers. This table comes from immunoSEQ multiplex PCR, and its TCRdb copy is limited to in-frame clones, with some not included. The table has about 150,000 clones, 77% seen once. General study results and limits: Previously analyzed data showed that most TCR beta V segments were productive at a frequency of about 87% or about 30%.

At the time of sampling, donors were nominally healthy, though unrecorded immune exposures were likely. The V end was cut by 10 bases, the J end by 1 base, with 13 bases between. This CDR3 comprises 13 residues. CDR1 and CDR2 from the germline V gene are LNHDA and SQIVND (reference sequence). The specimen sequenced was PBMCs. The clonotype originates from a woman under 40 in good health and CMV-seropositive. The chain combines TRBV19 with TRBJ1-1, with D unresolved. The CDR3 loop is CATKRARNTEAFF. The CDR3 region has the DNA TGTGCCACTAAGAGGGCTAGGAACACTGAAGCTTTCTTT.